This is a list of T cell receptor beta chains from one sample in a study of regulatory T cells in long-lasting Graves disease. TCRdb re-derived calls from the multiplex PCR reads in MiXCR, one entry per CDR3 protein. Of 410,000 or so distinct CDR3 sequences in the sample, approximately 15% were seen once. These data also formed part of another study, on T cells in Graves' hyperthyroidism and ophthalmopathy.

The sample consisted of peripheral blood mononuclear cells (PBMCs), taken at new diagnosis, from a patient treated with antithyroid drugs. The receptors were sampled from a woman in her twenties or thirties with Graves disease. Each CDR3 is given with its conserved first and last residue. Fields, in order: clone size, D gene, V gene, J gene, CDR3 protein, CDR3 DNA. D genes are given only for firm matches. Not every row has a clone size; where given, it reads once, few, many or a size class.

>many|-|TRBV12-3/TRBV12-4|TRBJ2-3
CASSFEPYTDTQYF
TGTGCCAGCAGTTTTGAACCCTACACAGATACGCAGTATTTT
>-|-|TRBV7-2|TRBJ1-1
CASSLVSVGGMNTEAFF
TGTGCCAGCAGCTTAGTTTCAGTTGGAGGTATGAACACTGAAGCTTTCTTT
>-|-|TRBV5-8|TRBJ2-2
CASSLARMAGELFF
TGTGCCAGCAGCTTGGCCCGGATGGCCGGGGAGCTGTTTTTT
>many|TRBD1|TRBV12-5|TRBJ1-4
CASGLVLFQGDNEKLFF
TGTGCTAGTGGTTTGGTCCTATTCCAGGGGGACAATGAAAAACTGTTTTTT
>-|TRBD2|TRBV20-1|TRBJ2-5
CSARDGGEFQETQYF
TGCAGTGCTAGAGATGGGGGGGAGTTCCAAGAGACCCAGTACTTC
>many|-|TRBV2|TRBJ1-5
CATRGYSNQPQHF
TGTGCCACCCGGGGTTATAGCAATCAGCCCCAGCATTTT
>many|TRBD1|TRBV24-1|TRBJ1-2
CATSDSDRGYGYTF
TGTGCCACCAGTGACTCGGACAGGGGCTATGGCTACACCTTC
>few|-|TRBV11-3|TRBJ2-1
CASSANRGTNNEQFF
TGTGCCAGCAGCGCAAACAGGGGGACTAACAATGAGCAGTTCTTC
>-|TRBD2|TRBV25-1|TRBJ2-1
CASSYTSGTSGSWEQFF
TGTGCCAGCAGTTATACCTCCGGGACTAGCGGGAGTTGGGAGCAGTTCTTC
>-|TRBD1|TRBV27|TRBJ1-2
CASSLTTGQGYTF
TGTGCCAGCAGTTTGACGACAGGGCAAGGCTACACCTTC
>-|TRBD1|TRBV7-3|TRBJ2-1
CASSLVGGQGYNEQFF
TGTGCCAGCAGCTTAGTTGGGGGACAGGGGTACAATGAGCAGTTCTTC
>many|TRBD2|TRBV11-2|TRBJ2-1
CASSHTPSSLAGRYNEQFF
TGTGCCAGCAGCCACACTCCAAGCTCACTAGCGGGCCGCTACAATGAGCAGTTCTTC
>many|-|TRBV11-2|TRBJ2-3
CASSLSSLPWADTQYF
TGTGCCAGCAGCTTAAGCTCTCTTCCTTGGGCAGATACGCAGTATTTT
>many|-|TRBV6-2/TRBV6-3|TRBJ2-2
CASSYSGSLQNTGELFF
TGTGCCAGCAGTTACTCGGGGTCCCTACAAAACACCGGGGAGCTGTTTTTT
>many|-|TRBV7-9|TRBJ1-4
CASSPGEDSSEKLFF
TGTGCCAGCAGCCCAGGGGAGGATTCCAGTGAAAAACTGTTTTTT
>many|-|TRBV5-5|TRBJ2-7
CASSLSPRGREQYF
TGTGCCAGCAGCTTGAGCCCGAGGGGCCGCGAGCAGTACTTC
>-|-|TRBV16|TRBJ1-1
CASSRDPRAEAFF
TGTGCCAGCAGCCGGGATCCCAGGGCTGAAGCTTTCTTT
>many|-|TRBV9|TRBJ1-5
CASSVVADQPQHF
TGTGCCAGCAGCGTAGTGGCGGATCAGCCCCAGCATTTT
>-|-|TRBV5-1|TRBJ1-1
CASSWGKQGTTEAFF
TGCGCCAGCAGCTGGGGTAAACAGGGTACGACTGAAGCTTTCTTT
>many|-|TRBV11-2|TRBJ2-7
CASSPGLAGGDEQYF
TGTGCCAGCAGCCCAGGACTTGCCGGAGGGGACGAGCAGTACTTC
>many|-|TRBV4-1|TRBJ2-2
CASRGSGANTGELFF
TGCGCCAGCAGGGGTAGCGGCGCGAACACCGGGGAGCTGTTTTTT
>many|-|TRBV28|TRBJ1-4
CASSLEGWEKLFF
TGTGCCAGCAGTTTGGAGGGTTGGGAAAAACTGTTTTTT
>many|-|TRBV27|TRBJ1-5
CASSVAGDNQPQHF
TGTGCCAGCAGTGTTGCGGGGGACAATCAGCCCCAGCATTTT
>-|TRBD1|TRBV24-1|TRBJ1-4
CATSEPRTGGNEKLFF
TGTGCCACCAGTGAACCCAGGACAGGGGGCAATGAAAAACTGTTTTTT
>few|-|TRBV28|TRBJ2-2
CASSFGGFNTGELFF
TGTGCCAGCAGTTTCGGGGGATTCAACACCGGGGAGCTGTTTTTT
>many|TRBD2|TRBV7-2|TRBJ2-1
CASSFGGRALYNEQFF
TGTGCCAGCAGCTTCGGTGGGAGGGCCCTCTACAATGAGCAGTTCTTC
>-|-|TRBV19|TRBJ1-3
CASSNRSTGNTIYF
TGTGCCAGTAGTAACAGGAGTACTGGAAACACCATATATTTT
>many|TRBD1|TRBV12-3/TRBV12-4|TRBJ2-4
CASTGTGGLKNIQYF
TGTGCCAGCACTGGGACAGGGGGCCTCAAAAACATTCAGTACTTC
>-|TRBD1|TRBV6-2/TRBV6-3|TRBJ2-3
CATRQGDTQYF
TGTGCCACCCGACAGGGCGATACGCAGTATTTT
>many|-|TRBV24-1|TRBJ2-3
CATSVPVGFTDTQYF
TGTGCCACCAGTGTCCCCGTCGGTTTTACAGATACGCAGTATTTT
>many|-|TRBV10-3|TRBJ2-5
CAMGDGGPGETQYF
TGTGCCATGGGGGATGGAGGGCCAGGGGAGACCCAGTACTTC
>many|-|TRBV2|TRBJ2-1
CASTGPPGNEQFF
TGTGCCAGCACGGGCCCTCCCGGCAATGAGCAGTTCTTC
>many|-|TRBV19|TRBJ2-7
CASSTGLLYEQYF
TGTGCCAGCAGCACGGGTCTCCTCTACGAGCAGTACTTC
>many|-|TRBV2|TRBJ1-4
CASSQDGYNEKLFF
TGTGCCAGCAGCCAGGACGGATATAATGAAAAACTGTTTTTT
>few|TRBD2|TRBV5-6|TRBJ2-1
CASSRPLAGGPHNEQFF
TGTGCCAGCAGCCGACCCTTAGCGGGAGGGCCCCACAATGAGCAGTTCTTC
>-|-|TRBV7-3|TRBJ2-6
CASSSSPSGANVLTF
TGTGCCAGCAGCTCGTCACCCTCTGGGGCCAACGTCCTGACTTTC
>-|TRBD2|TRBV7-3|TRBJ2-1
CASSPSSGVYNEQFF
TGTGCCAGCAGCCCTTCTAGCGGAGTCTACAATGAGCAGTTCTTC
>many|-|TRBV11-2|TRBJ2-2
CASSQRSTINTGELFF
TGTGCCAGCAGCCAACGGTCGACTATAAACACCGGGGAGCTGTTTTTT
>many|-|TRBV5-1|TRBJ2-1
CASSWLGNNEQFF
TGCGCCAGCAGCTGGCTAGGAAACAATGAGCAGTTCTTC
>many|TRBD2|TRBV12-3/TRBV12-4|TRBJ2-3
CASRRGTSGATDTQYF
TGTGCCAGCCGCAGAGGGACTAGCGGGGCCACAGATACGCAGTATTTT
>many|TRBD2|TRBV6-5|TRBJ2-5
CASSYLTSGMEETQYF
TGTGCCAGCAGTTACCTGACTAGCGGGATGGAGGAGACCCAGTACTTC
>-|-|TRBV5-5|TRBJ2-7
CASSPFVYNEQYF
TGTGCCAGCAGCCCTTTCGTGTACAATGAGCAGTACTTC
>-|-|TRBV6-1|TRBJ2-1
CASSEELDYNEQFF
TGTGCCAGCAGTGAAGAGCTAGACTACAATGAGCAGTTCTTC
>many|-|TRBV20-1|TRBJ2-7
CSARAGARHGGDEQYF
TGCAGTGCTAGAGCTGGGGCCCGGCACGGAGGGGACGAGCAGTACTTC
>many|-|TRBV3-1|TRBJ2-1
CASSPFGVPHEQFF
TGTGCCAGCAGCCCTTTCGGGGTCCCCCATGAGCAGTTCTTC
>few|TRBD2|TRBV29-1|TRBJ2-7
CSVGSGLARYEQYF
TGCAGCGTTGGGTCGGGACTAGCGAGGTACGAGCAGTACTTC
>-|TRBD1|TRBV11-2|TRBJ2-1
CASSRGQYNEQFF
TGTGCCAGCAGCCGGGGACAGTACAATGAGCAGTTCTTC
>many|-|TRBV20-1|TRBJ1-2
CSANARFGFGYTF
TGCAGTGCTAACGCCAGGTTTGGGTTTGGCTACACCTTC
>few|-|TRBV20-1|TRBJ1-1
CSARERTAGTEAFF
TGCAGTGCTAGAGAAAGGACGGCTGGAACTGAAGCTTTCTTT
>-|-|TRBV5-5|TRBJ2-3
CASSLRDWTDTQYF
TGTGCCAGCAGCTTGCGGGACTGGACAGATACGCAGTATTTT
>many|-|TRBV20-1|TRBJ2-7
CSARDVGKEQYF
TGCAGTGCTAGAGATGTGGGAAAGGAGCAGTACTTC
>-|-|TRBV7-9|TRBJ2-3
CASSSLPPWVSYTDTQYF
TGTGCCAGCAGCTCTCTTCCCCCTTGGGTATCTTACACAGATACGCAGTATTTT
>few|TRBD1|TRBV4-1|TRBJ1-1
CASSQGRGQGNTEAFF
TGCGCCAGCAGCCAAGGTAGGGGACAGGGGAACACTGAAGCTTTCTTT
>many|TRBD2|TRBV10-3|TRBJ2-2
CAITSGLAGVVGELFF
TGTGCCATCACATCGGGACTAGCGGGAGTGGTCGGGGAGCTGTTTTTT
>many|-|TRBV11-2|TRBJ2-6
CASSSVPDSLSGANVLTF
TGTGCCAGCAGCAGCGTGCCGGACAGCCTCTCTGGGGCCAACGTCCTGACTTTC
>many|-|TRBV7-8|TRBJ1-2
CASSVRAGGATNYGYTF
TGTGCCAGCAGCGTCCGGGCCGGGGGGGCCACTAACTATGGCTACACCTTC
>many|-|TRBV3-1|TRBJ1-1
CASSQDHRWGAFF
TGTGCCAGCAGCCAAGACCACAGATGGGGAGCTTTCTTT
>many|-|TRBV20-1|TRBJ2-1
CSARDIGLTYNEQFF
TGCAGTGCTAGAGACATAGGACTTACCTACAATGAGCAGTTCTTC
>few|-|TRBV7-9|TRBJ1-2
CASSLGLYGYTF
TGTGCCAGCAGCTTAGGATTGTATGGCTACACCTTC
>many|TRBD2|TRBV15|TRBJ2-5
CATSVTSGQETQYF
TGTGCCACCAGCGTCACTAGCGGACAAGAGACCCAGTACTTC